This passage covers 10 T cell receptor beta chains from one sample sequenced in a study of shared clonotypes between healthy human individuals. Profiled with immunoSEQ multiplex PCR; TCRdb holds only in-frame clones, not every one. The sample contains roughly 2 million clones, more than 90% of which appear only once. The material sequenced was naive CD4+ T cells sorted from blood. Subset given: CD45RA+ positively selected. The receptors were sampled from a man aged 18 to 30 in good health.

This clone was recorded only once. The chain has TRBV6-6 and TRBJ1-5; D is uncertain. There are 14 residues in the CDR3. Germline CDR1 reads MNHNY; CDR2 reads SVGAGI (reference sequence). The germline V and J ends were trimmed by 4 bases and 5 bases, with 12 bases remaining between them. CDR3 bases: TGTGCCAGCAGTTTCCGACAAACTGATCAGCCCCAGCATTTT. This codes for CASSFRQTDQPQHF.

The V call is TRBV7-2, the J call TRBJ2-7; 9 bases fit TRBD2. The CDR3 loop spans 17 amino acids. In germline, CDR1 is SGHTA, CDR2 FQGNSA. With 5 bases clipped from V and 1 base from J, the junction kept 12 bases outside the gene matches. This CDR3 is CASSLTAGGTSSYEQYF. Here the CDR3 DNA reads TGTGCCAGCAGCCTGACAGCGGGAGGAACATCGTCCTACGAGCAGTACTTC.

The CDR3 sequence is CASSLVGTSGQETQYF. The CDR3 bases are TGCGCCAGCAGCTTGGTAGGGACTAGCGGTCAAGAGACCCAGTACTTC. V is TRBV5-1 and J is TRBJ2-5, with 11 nucleotides matching TRBD2. Germline V gives CDR1 SGHRS, CDR2 YFSETQ. V was pared by 0 bases and J by 2 bases, with 3 bases of the junction left unmatched. The CDR3 totals 16 residues.

In DNA form, the CDR3 reads TGTGCCAGCTCAGCTACTAGCGGACTTATCTACGAGCAGTACTTC. It is translated as CASSATSGLIYEQYF. V and J are TRBV18 and TRBJ2-7, with TRBD2 matching 8 bases. Germline-derived CDR1 and CDR2 are KGHSH and LQKENI. Losses at the gene ends were 5 bases for V and 3 bases for J; bases not matched to a gene: 9. This CDR3 comprises 15 residues. Together with reference TRBV18 and TRBJ2-7, the CDR3 gives the full variable domain: NAGVMQNPRHLVRRRGQEARLRCSPMKGHSHVYWYRQLPEEGLKFMVYLQKENIIDESGMPKERFSAEFPKEGPSILRIQQVVRGDSAAYFCASSATSGLIYEQYFGPGTRLTVT.

The V gene is TRBV7-2, the J gene TRBJ2-3; possibly TRBD1 or TRBD2 for D (5 bases each). Trimming stripped 5 bases from V and 0 bases from J, with 9 bases between. The CDR3 runs 14 residues. Looked up from germline, CDR1 is SGHTA and CDR2 is FQGNSA. The CDR3 protein is CASSRWDSTDTQYF. CDR3 DNA: TGTGCCAGCAGCAGATGGGACAGCACAGATACGCAGTATTTT.

The genes are TRBV28 and TRBJ1-3; no clear D gene. Trimming stripped 1 base from V and 0 bases from J, with 13 bases between. This CDR3 has 17 amino acids. In germline, CDR1 is MDHEN, CDR2 SYDVKM. In nucleotides, the CDR3 is TGTGCCAGCAGTTTATATCTGAGGAAACCCTCTGGAAACACCATATATTTT. Translated: CASSLYLRKPSGNTIYF.

This chain uses TRBV30 with TRBJ2-1, with D possibly matching TRBD2 (6 bases). With 4 bases removed from V and 5 bases from J, the gap between germline ends came to 15 bases. CDR1 GTSNPN and CDR2 SVGIG come from the germline V gene (reference sequence). The CDR3 totals 14 residues. The CDR3 DNA is TGTGCCTGGATTCGCCGGGGGACCCACAATGAGCAGTTCTTC. Protein sequence: CAWIRRGTHNEQFF.

The V call is TRBV4-3, the J call TRBJ1-2; D unresolved. V was trimmed by 0 bases and J by 6 bases, leaving 8 bases between them. The CDR3 runs 13 residues. Per germline, CDR1 LGHNA and CDR2 YSLEER. CDR3 sequence: CASSQDLRDGYTF. The CDR3 nucleotides read TGCGCCAGCAGCCAAGATCTCCGGGATGGCTACACCTTC.

This clone was seen more than once but under ten times. Here the CDR3 DNA reads TGTGCCATCAGCCCAACTAGCGGATACACAGATACGCAGTATTTT. This encodes CAISPTSGYTDTQYF. The chain recombines TRBV10-3 with TRBJ2-3; 8 bases match TRBD2. This CDR3 contains 15 residues. Looked up from germline, CDR1 is ENHRY and CDR2 is SYGVKD. Trimming cost V 6 bases and J 2 bases; bases outside gene matches: 7.

The rearrangement uses TRBV18 and TRBJ2-7; either TRBD1 or TRBD2 may fit D (5 bases each). The V gene's germline CDR1 is KGHSH and CDR2 LQKENI. Deletions cut 0 bases from V and 2 bases from J, with 11 bases between. This CDR3 spans 15 amino acids. The CDR3 sequence: CASSPPMKGPYEQYF. Written as DNA, the CDR3 is TGTGCCAGCTCACCACCCATGAAGGGACCCTACGAGCAGTACTTC. The entire variable domain, with the rest obtained from reference TRBV18 and TRBJ2-7, is as follows: NAGVMQNPRHLVRRRGQEARLRCSPMKGHSHVYWYRQLPEEGLKFMVYLQKENIIDESGMPKERFSAEFPKEGPSILRIQQVVRGDSAAYFCASSPPMKGPYEQYFGPGTRLTVT.